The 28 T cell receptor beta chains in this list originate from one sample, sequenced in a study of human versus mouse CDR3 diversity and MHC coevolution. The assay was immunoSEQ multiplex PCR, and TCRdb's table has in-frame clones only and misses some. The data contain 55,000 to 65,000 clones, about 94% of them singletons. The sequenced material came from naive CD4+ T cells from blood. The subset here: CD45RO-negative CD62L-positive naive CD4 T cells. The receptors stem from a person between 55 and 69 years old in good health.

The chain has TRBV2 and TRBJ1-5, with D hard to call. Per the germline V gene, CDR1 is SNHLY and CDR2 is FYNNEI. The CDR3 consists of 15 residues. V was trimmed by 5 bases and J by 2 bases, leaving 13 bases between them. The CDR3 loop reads CASSLSPGGNQPQHF. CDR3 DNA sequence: TGTGCCAGCAGTCTGAGCCCCGGGGGCAATCAGCCCCAGCATTTT. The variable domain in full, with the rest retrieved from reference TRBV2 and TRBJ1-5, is EPEVTQTPSHQVTQMGQEVILRCVPISNHLYFYWYRQILGQKVEFLVSFYNNEISEKSEIFDDQFSVERPDGSNFTLKIRSTKLEDSAMYFCASSLSPGGNQPQHFGDGTRLSIL.

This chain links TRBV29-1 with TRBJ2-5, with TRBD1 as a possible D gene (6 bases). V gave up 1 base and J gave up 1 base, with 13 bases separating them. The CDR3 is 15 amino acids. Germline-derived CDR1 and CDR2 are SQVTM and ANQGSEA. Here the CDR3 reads CSVEVLGQPQETQYF. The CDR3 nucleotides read TGCAGCGTTGAAGTCCTAGGACAGCCCCAAGAGACCCAGTACTTC.

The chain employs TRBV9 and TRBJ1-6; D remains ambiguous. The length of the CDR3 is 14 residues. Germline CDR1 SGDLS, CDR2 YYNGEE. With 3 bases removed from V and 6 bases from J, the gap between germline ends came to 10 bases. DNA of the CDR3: TGTGCCAGCAGCGAGCTAACAGCTAATTCACCCCTCCACTTT. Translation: CASSELTANSPLHF.

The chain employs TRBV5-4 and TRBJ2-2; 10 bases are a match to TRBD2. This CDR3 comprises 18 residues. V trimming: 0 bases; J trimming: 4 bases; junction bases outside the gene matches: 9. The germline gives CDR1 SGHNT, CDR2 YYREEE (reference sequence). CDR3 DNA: TGTGCCAGCAGCTTGGCCAGCTCCGGACTAGCGGTCACCGGGGAGCTGTTTTTT. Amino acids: CASSLASSGLAVTGELFF.

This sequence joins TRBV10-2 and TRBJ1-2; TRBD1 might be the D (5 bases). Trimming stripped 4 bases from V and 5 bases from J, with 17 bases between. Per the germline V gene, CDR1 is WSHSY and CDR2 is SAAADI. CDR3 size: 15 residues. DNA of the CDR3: TGCGCCAGCAGTGGGGGCGAAGGGCGCCCTTATGGCTACACCTTC. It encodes CASSGGEGRPYGYTF.

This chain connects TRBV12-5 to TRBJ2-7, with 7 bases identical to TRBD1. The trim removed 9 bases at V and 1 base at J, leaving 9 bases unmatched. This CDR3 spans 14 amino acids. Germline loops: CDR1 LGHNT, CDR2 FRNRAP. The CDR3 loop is CASRRDSISYEQYF. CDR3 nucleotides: TGTGCTAGCCGCCGGGACAGCATTTCCTACGAGCAGTACTTC.

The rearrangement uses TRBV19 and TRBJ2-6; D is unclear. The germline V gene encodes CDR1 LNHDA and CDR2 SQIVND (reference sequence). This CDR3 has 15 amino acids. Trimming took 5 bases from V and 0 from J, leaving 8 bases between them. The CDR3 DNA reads TGTGCCAGTAGTGCGACAAACTCTGGGGCCAACGTCCTGACTTTC. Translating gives CASSATNSGANVLTF.

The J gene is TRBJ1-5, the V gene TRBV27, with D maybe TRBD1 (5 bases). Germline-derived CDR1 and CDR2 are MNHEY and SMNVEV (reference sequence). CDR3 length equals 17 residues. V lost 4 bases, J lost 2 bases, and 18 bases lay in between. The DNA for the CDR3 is TGTGCCAGCAGTTACCCCGGACATCGAAAGGGCAATCAGCCCCAGCATTTT. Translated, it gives CASSYPGHRKGNQPQHF.

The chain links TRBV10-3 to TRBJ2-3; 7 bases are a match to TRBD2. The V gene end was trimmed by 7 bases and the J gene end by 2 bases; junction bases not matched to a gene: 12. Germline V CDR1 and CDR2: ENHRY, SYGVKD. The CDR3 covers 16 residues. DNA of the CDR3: TGTGCCATCACCCCCTCGGGGGGAGGGAACACAGATACGCAGTATTTT. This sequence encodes CAITPSGGGNTDTQYF.

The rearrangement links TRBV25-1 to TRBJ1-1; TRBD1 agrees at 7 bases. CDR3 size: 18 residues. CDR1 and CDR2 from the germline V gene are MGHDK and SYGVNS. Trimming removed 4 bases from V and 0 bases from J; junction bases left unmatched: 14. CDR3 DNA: TGTGCCAGCAGTGGAGCCGGGACAGCTACTATCATGAACACTGAAGCTTTCTTT. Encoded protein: CASSGAGTATIMNTEAFF.

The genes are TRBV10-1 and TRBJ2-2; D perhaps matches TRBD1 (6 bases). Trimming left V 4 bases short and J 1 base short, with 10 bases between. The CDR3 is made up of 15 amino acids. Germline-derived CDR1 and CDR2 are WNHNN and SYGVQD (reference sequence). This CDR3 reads CASSGSRGNTGELFF. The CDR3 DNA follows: TGCGCCAGCAGTGGTTCCAGGGGGAACACCGGGGAGCTGTTTTTT.

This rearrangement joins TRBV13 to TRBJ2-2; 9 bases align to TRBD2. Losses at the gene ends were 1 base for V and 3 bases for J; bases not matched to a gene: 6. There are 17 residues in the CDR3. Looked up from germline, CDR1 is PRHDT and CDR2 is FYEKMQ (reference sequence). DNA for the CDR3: TGTGCCAGCAGCTTAGCCCAGACTAGCGGTGACACCGGGGAGCTGTTTTTT. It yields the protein CASSLAQTSGDTGELFF.

The CDR3 is CASGGLDSYQETQYF. The DNA of the CDR3 is TGTGCCAGCGGGGGCCTAGATAGCTATCAAGAGACCCAGTACTTC. The rearrangement uses TRBV6-5 and TRBJ2-5; perhaps TRBD1 as D (6 bases). Between the trimmed V and J ends, which lost 8 bases and 2 bases, there was a span of 18 bases. CDR3 length equals 15 residues. Germline values: CDR1 MNHEY, CDR2 SVGAGI.

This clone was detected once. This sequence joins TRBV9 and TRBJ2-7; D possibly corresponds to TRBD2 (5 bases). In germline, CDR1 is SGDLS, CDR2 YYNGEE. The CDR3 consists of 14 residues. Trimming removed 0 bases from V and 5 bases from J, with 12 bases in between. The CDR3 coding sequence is TGTGCCAGCAGCGTAGCGGGATCCGTGAACGAGCAGTACTTC. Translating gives CASSVAGSVNEQYF.

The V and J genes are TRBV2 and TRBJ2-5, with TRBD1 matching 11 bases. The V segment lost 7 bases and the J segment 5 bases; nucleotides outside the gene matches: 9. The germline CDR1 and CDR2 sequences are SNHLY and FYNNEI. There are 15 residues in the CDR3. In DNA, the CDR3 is TGTGCCAGCACCGCGGACAGGGGGCGCCAGGAGACCCAGTACTTC. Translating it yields CASTADRGRQETQYF.

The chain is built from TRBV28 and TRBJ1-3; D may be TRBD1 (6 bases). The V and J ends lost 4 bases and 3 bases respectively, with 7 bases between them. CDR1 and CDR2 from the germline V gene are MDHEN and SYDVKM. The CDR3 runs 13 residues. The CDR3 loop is CASSYRVGNTIYF. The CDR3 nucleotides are TGTGCCAGCAGTTACAGGGTTGGAAACACCATATATTTT.

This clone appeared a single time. CDR3: CASSKGGGQVNYGYTF. The CDR3, as DNA: TGTGCCAGCAGCAAAGGTGGGGGACAGGTTAACTATGGCTACACCTTC. V gene TRBV21-1 combines with J gene TRBJ1-2; the table calls TRBD1, which could not be checked here. TRBV21-1 is a documented pseudogene. CDR3 size: 16 residues.

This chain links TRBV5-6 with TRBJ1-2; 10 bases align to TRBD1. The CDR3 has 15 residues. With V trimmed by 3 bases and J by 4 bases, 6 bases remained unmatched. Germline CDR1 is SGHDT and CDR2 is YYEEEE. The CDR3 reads CASSSDRGSGYGYTF. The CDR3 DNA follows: TGTGCCAGCAGCTCGGACAGGGGGTCAGGCTATGGCTACACCTTC. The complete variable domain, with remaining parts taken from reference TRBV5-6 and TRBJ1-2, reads DAGVTQSPTHLIKTRGQQVTLRCSPKSGHDTVSWYQQALGQGPQFIFQYYEEEERQRGNFPDRFSGHQFPNYSSELNVNALLLGDSALYLCASSSDRGSGYGYTFGSGTRLTVV.

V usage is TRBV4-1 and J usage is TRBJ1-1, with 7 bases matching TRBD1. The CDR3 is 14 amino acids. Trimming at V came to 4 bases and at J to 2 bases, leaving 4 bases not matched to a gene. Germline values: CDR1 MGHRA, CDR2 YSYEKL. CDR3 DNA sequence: TGCGCCAGCAGCCTCGGACAGGCCAACACTGAAGCTTTCTTT. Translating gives CASSLGQANTEAFF.

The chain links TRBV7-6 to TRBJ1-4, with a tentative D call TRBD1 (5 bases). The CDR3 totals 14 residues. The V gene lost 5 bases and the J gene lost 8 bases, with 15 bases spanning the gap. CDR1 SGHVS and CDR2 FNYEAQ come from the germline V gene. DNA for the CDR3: TGTGCCAGCAGCCCGGGGAGGGGTGGGGAAAAACTGTTTTTT. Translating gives CASSPGRGGEKLFF.

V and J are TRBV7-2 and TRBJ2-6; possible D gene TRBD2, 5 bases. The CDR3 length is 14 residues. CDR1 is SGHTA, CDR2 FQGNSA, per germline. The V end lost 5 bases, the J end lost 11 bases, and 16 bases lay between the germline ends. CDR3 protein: CASSPGGLLHVLTF. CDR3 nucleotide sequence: TGTGCCAGCAGCCCAGGAGGTCTACTACACGTCCTGACTTTC.

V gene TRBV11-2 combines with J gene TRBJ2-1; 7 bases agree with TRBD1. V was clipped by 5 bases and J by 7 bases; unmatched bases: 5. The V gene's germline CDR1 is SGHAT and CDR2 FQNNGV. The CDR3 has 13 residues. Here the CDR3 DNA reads TGTGCCAGCAGCCAAAACAGGGGAAATGAGCAGTTCTTC. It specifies CASSQNRGNEQFF. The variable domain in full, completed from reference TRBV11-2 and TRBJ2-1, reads EAGVAQSPRYKIIEKRQSVAFWCNPISGHATLYWYQQILGQGPKLLIQFQNNGVVDDSQLPKDRFSAERLKGVDSTLKIQPAKLEDSAVYLCASSQNRGNEQFFGPGTRLTVL.

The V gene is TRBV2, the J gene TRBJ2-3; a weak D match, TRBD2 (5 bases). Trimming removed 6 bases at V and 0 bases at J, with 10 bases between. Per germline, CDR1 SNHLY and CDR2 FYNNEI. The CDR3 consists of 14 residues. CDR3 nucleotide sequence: TGTGCCAGCAGGGGAGAGTTAAGCACAGATACGCAGTATTTT. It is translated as CASRGELSTDTQYF.

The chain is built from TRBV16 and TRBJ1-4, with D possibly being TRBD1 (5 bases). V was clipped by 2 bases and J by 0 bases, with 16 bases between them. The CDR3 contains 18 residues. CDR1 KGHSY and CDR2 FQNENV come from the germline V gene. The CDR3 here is CASSQSGQWGPTNEKLFF. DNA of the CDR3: TGTGCCAGCAGCCAAAGCGGGCAGTGGGGACCAACTAATGAAAAACTGTTTTTT.

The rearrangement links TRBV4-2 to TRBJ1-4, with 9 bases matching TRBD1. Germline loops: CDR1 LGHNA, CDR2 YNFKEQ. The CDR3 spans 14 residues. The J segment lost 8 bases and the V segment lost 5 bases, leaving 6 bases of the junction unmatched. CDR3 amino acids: CASSSGQGREKLFF. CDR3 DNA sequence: TGTGCCAGCAGCTCGGGACAGGGTAGGGAAAAACTGTTTTTT.

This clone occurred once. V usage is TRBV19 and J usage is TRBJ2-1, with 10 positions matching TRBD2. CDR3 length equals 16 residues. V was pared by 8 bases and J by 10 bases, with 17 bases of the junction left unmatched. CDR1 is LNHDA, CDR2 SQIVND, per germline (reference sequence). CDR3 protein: CASCVTAASGSGEQFF. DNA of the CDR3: TGTGCCAGTTGTGTGACCGCGGCTAGCGGGAGTGGCGAGCAGTTCTTC.

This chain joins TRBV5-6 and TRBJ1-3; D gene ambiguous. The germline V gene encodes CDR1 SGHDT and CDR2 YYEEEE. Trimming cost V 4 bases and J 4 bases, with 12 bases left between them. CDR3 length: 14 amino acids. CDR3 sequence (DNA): TGTGCCAGCAGCCTCCTTGGGCCGGGAAACACCATATATTTT. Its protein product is CASSLLGPGNTIYF.

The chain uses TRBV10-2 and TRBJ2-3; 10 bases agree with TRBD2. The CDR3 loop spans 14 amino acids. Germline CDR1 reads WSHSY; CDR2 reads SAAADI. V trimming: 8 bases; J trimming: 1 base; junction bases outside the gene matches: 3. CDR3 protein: CASAGTSGTDTQYF. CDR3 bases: TGCGCCAGCGCCGGGACTAGCGGCACAGATACGCAGTATTTT.